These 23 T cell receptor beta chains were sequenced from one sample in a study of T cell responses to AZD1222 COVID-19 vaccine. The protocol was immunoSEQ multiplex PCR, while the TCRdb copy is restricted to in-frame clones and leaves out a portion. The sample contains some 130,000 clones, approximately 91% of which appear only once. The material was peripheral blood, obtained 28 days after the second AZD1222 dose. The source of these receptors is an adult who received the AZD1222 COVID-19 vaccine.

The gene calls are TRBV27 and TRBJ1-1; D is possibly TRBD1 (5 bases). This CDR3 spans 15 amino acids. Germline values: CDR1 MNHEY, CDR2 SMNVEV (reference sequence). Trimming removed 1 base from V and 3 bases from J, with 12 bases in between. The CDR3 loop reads CASSLYPGVHTEAFF. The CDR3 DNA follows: TGTGCCAGCAGTTTATACCCGGGGGTGCACACTGAAGCTTTCTTT.

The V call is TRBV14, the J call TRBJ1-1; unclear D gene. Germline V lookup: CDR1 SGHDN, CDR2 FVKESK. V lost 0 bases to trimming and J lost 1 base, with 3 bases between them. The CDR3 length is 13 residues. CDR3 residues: CASSQDRNTEAFF. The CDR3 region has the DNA TGTGCCAGCAGCCAAGATAGGAACACTGAAGCTTTCTTT.

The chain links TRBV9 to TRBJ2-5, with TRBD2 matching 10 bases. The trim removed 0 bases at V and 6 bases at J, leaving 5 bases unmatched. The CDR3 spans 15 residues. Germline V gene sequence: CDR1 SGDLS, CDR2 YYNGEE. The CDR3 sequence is CASSVASGREQTQYF. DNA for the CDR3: TGTGCCAGCAGCGTAGCTAGCGGGAGAGAGCAGACCCAGTACTTC.

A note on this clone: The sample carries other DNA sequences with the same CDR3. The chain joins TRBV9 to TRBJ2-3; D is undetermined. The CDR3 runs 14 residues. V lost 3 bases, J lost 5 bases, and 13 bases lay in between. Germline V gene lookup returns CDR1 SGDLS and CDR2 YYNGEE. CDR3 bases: TGTGCCAGCAGCGCCTCCGGAAAATTAGATACGCAGTATTTT. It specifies CASSASGKLDTQYF.

The CDR3 protein is CASSSPAGDNSPLHF. Written as DNA, the CDR3 is TGTGCCAGCAGTTCACCCGCAGGGGATAATTCACCCCTCCACTTT. The chain recombines TRBV28 with TRBJ1-6, with D maybe TRBD1 (6 bases). The CDR3 extends over 15 amino acids. Trimming left V 4 bases short and J 5 bases short, with 12 bases between. Germline lookup yields CDR1 MDHEN and CDR2 SYDVKM.

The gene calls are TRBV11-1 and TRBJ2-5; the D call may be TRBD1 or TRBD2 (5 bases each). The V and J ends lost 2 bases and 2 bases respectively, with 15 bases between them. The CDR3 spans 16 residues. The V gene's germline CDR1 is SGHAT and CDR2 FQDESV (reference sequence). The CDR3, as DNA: TGTGCCAGCAGCTTATTCGACGGGACCTATCAAGAGACCCAGTACTTC. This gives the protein CASSLFDGTYQETQYF.

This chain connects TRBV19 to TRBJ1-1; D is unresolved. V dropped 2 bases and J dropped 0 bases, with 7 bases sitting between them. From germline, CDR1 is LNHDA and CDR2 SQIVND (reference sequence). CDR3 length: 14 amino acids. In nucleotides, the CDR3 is TGTGCCAGTAGTATAAGCAGGCTGAACACTGAAGCTTTCTTT. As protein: CASSISRLNTEAFF.

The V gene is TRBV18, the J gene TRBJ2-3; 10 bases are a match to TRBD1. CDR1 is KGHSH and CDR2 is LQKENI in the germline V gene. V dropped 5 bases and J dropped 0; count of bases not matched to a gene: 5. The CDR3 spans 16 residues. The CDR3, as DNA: TGTGCCAGCTCATCGTGGGACAGGGGTAGCACAGATACGCAGTATTTT. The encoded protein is CASSSWDRGSTDTQYF.

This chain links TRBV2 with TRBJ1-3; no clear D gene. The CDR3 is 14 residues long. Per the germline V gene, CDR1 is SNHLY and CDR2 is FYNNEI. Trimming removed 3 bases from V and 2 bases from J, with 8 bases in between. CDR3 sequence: CASSDSGTGNTIYF. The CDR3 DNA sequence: TGTGCCAGCAGTGATTCGGGGACTGGAAACACCATATATTTT. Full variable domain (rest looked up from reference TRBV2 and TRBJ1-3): EPEVTQTPSHQVTQMGQEVILRCVPISNHLYFYWYRQILGQKVEFLVSFYNNEISEKSEIFDDQFSVERPDGSNFTLKIRSTKLEDSAMYFCASSDSGTGNTIYFGEGSWLTVV.

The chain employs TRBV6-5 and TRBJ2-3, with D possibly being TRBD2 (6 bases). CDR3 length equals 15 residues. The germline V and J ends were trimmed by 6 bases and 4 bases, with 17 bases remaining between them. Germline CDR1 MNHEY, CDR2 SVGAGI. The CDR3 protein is CASSVYGRRADTQYF. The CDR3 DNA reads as TGTGCCAGCAGCGTTTATGGGAGGCGGGCAGATACGCAGTATTTT.

The CDR3 nucleotides read TGTGCCAGCAGTCCCGGACTAGCGGGAGCCAGGGAGCTGTTTTTT. Encoded protein: CASSPGLAGARELFF. The chain carries TRBV28 and TRBJ2-2, with 13 bases matching TRBD2. The germline gives CDR1 MDHEN, CDR2 SYDVKM. The CDR3 totals 15 residues. The V gene end was trimmed by 5 bases and the J gene end by 9 bases; junction bases not matched to a gene: 6. The full variable domain, with the rest looked up from reference TRBV28 and TRBJ2-2, is DVKVTQSSRYLVKRTGEKVFLECVQDMDHENMFWYRQDPGLGLRLIYFSYDVKMKEKGDIPEGYSVSREKKERFSLILESASTNQTSMYLCASSPGLAGARELFFGEGSRLTVL.

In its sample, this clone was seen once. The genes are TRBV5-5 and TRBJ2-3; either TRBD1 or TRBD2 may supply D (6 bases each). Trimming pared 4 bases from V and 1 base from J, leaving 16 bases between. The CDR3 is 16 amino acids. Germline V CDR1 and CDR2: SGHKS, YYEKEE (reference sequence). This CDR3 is CASSREPGDGTDTQYF. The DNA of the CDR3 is TGTGCCAGCAGCCGGGAGCCAGGGGACGGCACAGATACGCAGTATTTT. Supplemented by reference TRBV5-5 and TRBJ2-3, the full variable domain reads DAGVTQSPTHLIKTRGQQVTLRCSPISGHKSVSWYQQVLGQGPQFIFQYYEKEERGRGNFPDRFSARQFPNYSSELNVNALLLGDSALYLCASSREPGDGTDTQYFGPGTRLTVL.

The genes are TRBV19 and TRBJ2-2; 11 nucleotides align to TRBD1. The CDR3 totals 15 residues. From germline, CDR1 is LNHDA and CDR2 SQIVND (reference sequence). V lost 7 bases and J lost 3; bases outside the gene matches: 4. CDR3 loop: CASIWTGGYTGELFF. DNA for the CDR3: TGTGCCAGTATATGGACAGGGGGCTACACCGGGGAGCTGTTTTTT.

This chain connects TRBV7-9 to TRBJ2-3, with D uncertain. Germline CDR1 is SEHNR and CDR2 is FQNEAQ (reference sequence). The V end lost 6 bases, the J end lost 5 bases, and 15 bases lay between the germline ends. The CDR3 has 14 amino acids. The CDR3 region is CASSFGVRGDTQYF. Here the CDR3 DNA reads TGTGCCAGCAGTTTTGGGGTCAGAGGAGATACGCAGTATTTT.

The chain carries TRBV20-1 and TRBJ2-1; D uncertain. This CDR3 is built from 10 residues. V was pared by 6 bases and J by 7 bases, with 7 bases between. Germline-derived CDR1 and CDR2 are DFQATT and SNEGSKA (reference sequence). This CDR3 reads CSALGNEQFF. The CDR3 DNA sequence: TGCAGTGCCTTGGGTAATGAGCAGTTCTTC.

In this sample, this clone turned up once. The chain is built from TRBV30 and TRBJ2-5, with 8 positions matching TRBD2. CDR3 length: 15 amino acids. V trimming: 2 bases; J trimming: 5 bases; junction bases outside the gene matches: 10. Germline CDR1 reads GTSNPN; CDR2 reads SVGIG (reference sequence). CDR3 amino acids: CAWSLMGGGRETQYF. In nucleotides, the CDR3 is TGTGCCTGGAGTCTCATGGGGGGCGGGAGGGAGACCCAGTACTTC. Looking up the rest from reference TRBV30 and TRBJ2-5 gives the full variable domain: SQTIHQWPATLVQPVGSPLSLECTVEGTSNPNLYWYRQAAGRGLQLLFYSVGIGQISSEVPQNLSASRPQDRQFILSSKKLLLSDSGFYLCAWSLMGGGRETQYFGPGTRLLVL.

The DNA for the CDR3 is TGTGCCAGTAGTATTAGGGCTTTGAACACTGAAGCTTTCTTT. Protein: CASSIRALNTEAFF. The genes are TRBV19 and TRBJ1-1; unclear D gene. The V gene's germline CDR1 is LNHDA and CDR2 SQIVND (reference sequence). The CDR3 is 14 amino acids. The ends were cut back, 3 bases at V and 0 bases at J, with 8 bases in the middle.

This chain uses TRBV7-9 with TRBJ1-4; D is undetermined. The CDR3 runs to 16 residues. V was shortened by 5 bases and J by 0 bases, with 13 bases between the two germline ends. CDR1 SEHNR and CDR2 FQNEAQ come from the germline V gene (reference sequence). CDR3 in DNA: TGTGCCAGCAGCCGAAATTCAGCAGCAACTAATGAAAAACTGTTTTTT. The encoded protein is CASSRNSAATNEKLFF.

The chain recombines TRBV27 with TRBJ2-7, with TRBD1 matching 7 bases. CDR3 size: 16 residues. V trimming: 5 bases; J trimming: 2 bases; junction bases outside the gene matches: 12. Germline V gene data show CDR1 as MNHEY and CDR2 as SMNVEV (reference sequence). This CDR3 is CASSPWDSRLPYEQYF. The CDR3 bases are TGTGCCAGCAGTCCCTGGGACAGCCGCCTGCCCTACGAGCAGTACTTC.

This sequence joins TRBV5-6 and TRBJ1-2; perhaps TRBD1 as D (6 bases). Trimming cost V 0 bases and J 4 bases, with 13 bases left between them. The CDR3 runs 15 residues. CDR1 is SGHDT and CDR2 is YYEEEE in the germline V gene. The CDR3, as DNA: TGTGCCAGCAGCTTGGTCGATCTGGGGGCCTATGGCTACACCTTC. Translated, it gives CASSLVDLGAYGYTF.

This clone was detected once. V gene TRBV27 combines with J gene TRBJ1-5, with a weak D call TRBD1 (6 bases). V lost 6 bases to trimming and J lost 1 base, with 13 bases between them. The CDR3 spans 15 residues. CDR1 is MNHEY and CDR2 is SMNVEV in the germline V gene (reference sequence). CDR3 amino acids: CASRPQGLSNQPQHF. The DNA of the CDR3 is TGTGCCAGCAGACCCCAGGGGTTGAGCAATCAGCCCCAGCATTTT.

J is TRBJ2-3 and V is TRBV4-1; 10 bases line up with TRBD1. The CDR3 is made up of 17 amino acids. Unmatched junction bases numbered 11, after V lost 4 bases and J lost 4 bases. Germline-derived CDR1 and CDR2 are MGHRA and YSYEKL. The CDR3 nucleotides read TGCGCCAGCAGCCGAGAATCCGGGACAGGGGCTGCAGATACGCAGTATTTT. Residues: CASSRESGTGAADTQYF.

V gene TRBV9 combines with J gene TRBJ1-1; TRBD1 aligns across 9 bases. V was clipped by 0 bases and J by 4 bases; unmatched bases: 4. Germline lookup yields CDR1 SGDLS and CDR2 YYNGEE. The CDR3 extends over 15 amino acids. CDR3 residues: CASSVARDRATEAFF. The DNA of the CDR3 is TGTGCCAGCAGCGTAGCTCGGGACAGGGCCACTGAAGCTTTCTTT. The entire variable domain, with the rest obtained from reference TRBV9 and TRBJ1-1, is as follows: DSGVTQTPKHLITATGQRVTLRCSPRSGDLSVYWYQQSLDQGLQFLIQYYNGEERAKGNILERFSAQQFPDLHSELNLSSLELGDSALYFCASSVARDRATEAFFGQGTRLTVV.